The 29 T cell receptor beta chains given below trace back to one sample, sequenced in a study of T-cell reconstitution after alpha-beta-depleted transplantation in children. Unique molecular identifiers were incorporated during preparation of the TCRbeta library. TCRdb processed the PCR reads anew with MiXCR; each CDR3 protein has one entry. Counted here are about 460,000 distinct CDR3 sequences, approximately 10% occurring once; the ten biggest clones make up around 15%. The source was PBMCs, mostly from graft donor cells, collected 180 days after TCRalphabeta/CD19-depleted stem cell transplant. The source of these receptors is a female patient between 2 and 15 years old who had a stem cell transplant for aplastic anemia, so the T cells may come from the graft donor.

There are many counts of this clonotype. The CDR3 region is CASSPWGTGDGYEQFF. The DNA of the CDR3 is TGCGCCAGCAGCCCCTGGGGGACAGGGGACGGCTATGAGCAGTTCTTC. The J gene is TRBJ2-1, the V gene TRBV4-3; 10 positions agree with TRBD1. Germline CDR1 LGHNA, CDR2 YSLEER. CDR3 length: 16 amino acids. The ends lost 4 bases at V and 8 bases at J; junction bases unmatched: 11.

The rearrangement joins TRBV7-2 to TRBJ1-2, with D tentatively TRBD1 (5 bases). Trimming removed 8 bases at V and 8 bases at J, with 15 bases between. The CDR3 is 12 residues long. The V gene's germline CDR1 is SGHTA and CDR2 FQGNSA. CDR3: CASSWARVGYTF. The CDR3 DNA follows: TGTGCCAGCTCATGGGCCAGGGTCGGCTACACCTTC.

In regard to this clonotype: Germline and junction disagree at one end, which may indicate a read error. This chain connects TRBV18 to TRBJ1-3; D unresolved. Germline CDR1 KGHSH, CDR2 LQKENI. There are 18 residues in the CDR3. CDR3 loop: CASSRVVGVLDSVNTIYF. The CDR3 DNA follows: TGTGCCAGCTCAAGGGTCGTCGGGGTCTTAGACTCTGTAAACACCATATATTTT.

The chain links TRBV18 to TRBJ2-3, with a weak D call TRBD1 (6 bases). CDR1 is KGHSH, CDR2 LQKENI, per germline. This CDR3 is 15 amino acids long. Trimming took 2 bases from V and 3 from J, leaving 12 bases between them. CDR3 nucleotide sequence: TGTGCCAGCTCACCAAGGGGGAGTGGAACAGATACGCAGTATTTT. It yields the protein CASSPRGSGTDTQYF.

The sample holds a few counts of this clonotype. The rearrangement links TRBV15 to TRBJ2-7, with D perhaps matching TRBD2 (6 bases). V lost 5 bases to trimming and J lost 5 bases, with 22 bases between them. The CDR3 totals 16 residues. Germline assignment: CDR1 LNHNV and CDR2 YYDKDF (reference sequence). For the CDR3, the DNA is TGTGCCACCAGCGCAAGAGGGTGGGGGGAATCGCACGAGCAGTACTTC. It codes for CATSARGWGESHEQYF.

This clonotype was seen a handful of times. V gene TRBV7-2 combines with J gene TRBJ2-7; D perhaps matches TRBD2 (5 bases). Trimming pared 6 bases from V and 7 bases from J, leaving 16 bases between. Germline values: CDR1 SGHTA, CDR2 FQGNSA. The CDR3 loop spans 13 amino acids. CDR3 coding DNA: TGTGCCAGCAGTGTAGAAAGGACGGGGGAGCAGTACGTC. This codes for CASSVERTGEQYV.

This clonotype occurred a few times. The V and J genes are TRBV7-8 and TRBJ1-6; no definite D call. V was pared by 8 bases and J by 9 bases, with 11 bases between. The CDR3 has 12 residues. Germline V lookup: CDR1 SGHVS, CDR2 FQNEAQ. The CDR3, as DNA: TGTGCCAGCTCTGGGATCCGTTCACCCCTCCACTTT. Its protein is CASSGIRSPLHF.

This chain links TRBV20-1 with TRBJ1-4; no clear D gene. The germline gives CDR1 DFQATT, CDR2 SNEGSKA (reference sequence). This CDR3 is built from 12 residues. V lost 7 bases, J lost 1 base, and 7 bases lay in between. DNA of the CDR3: TGCAGTGTAGGAGAAACTAATGAAAAACTGTTTTTT. Its protein is CSVGETNEKLFF.

The chain is built from TRBV28 and TRBJ2-7; D is perhaps TRBD2 (6 bases). V lost 7 bases to trimming and J lost 2 bases, with 15 bases between them. Germline V CDR1 and CDR2: MDHEN, SYDVKM. This CDR3 region has 14 residues. The CDR3 coding sequence is TGTGCCAGCATTGGCGGGACGGGAACCTACGAGCAGTACTTC. Amino acids: CASIGGTGTYEQYF.

This clonotype was recorded at least ten times. The J gene is TRBJ2-2, the V gene TRBV27, with D tentatively TRBD1 (5 bases). V lost 5 bases, J lost 6 bases, and 10 bases lay in between. The CDR3 is made up of 13 amino acids. Germline assignment: CDR1 MNHEY and CDR2 SMNVEV (reference sequence). The DNA of the CDR3 is TGTGCCAGCAGTATTTCAGGGCCCGGGGAGCTGTTTTTT. Translation gives CASSISGPGELFF.

The V gene is TRBV2, the J gene TRBJ1-4; perhaps TRBD1 as D (5 bases). The CDR3 runs to 15 residues. Germline V gene sequence: CDR1 SNHLY, CDR2 FYNNEI. V was shortened by 6 bases and J by 6 bases, with 17 bases between the two germline ends. CDR3 coding DNA: TGTGCCAGCAGAAAGACCGGGACGGTGGATGAAAAACTGTTTTTT. This gives the protein CASRKTGTVDEKLFF.

The chain has TRBV7-3 and TRBJ2-6; D remains ambiguous. CDR1 SGHTA and CDR2 FQGTGA come from the germline V gene. Trimming took off 1 base at V and 0 bases at J, with 16 bases between the two ends. CDR3 size: 19 residues. CDR3 loop: CASSLSPQSILSGANVLTF. The CDR3 DNA follows: TGTGCCAGCAGCTTAAGTCCACAGTCCATCCTCTCTGGGGCCAACGTCCTGACTTTC. Drawing the rest from reference TRBV7-3 and TRBJ2-6, the complete variable domain is GAGVSQTPSNKVTEKGKYVELRCDPISGHTALYWYRQSLGQGPEFLIYFQGTGAADDSGLPNDRFFAVRPEGSVSTLKIQRTERGDSAVYLCASSLSPQSILSGANVLTFGAGSRLTVL.

J is TRBJ2-7 and V is TRBV7-2, with D perhaps assigned TRBD1 or TRBD2 (5 bases each). The CDR3 runs 14 residues. Looked up from germline, CDR1 is SGHTA and CDR2 is FQGNSA. The V gene lost 8 bases and the J gene lost 3 bases, with 17 bases spanning the gap. CDR3 nucleotides: TGTGCCAGCGAGACCGGGACCGTTAACTACGAGCAGTACTTC. It is translated as CASETGTVNYEQYF.

This clonotype has a handful of counts. The V gene is TRBV27, the J gene TRBJ2-1; D is undetermined. From germline, CDR1 is MNHEY and CDR2 SMNVEV (reference sequence). This CDR3 is 13 amino acids long. The ends were cut back, 5 bases at V and 5 bases at J, with 10 bases in the middle. The CDR3 sequence is CASSQIPNNEQFF. The CDR3 DNA reads TGTGCCAGCAGTCAGATTCCAAACAATGAGCAGTTCTTC.

This clonotype was seen repeatedly, ten times or more. The chain carries TRBV3-1 and TRBJ2-3; 12 positions agree with TRBD2. The junction had 9 bases not matched to a gene; V was cut back by 2 bases and J by 3 bases. The CDR3 contains 18 residues. Germline CDR1 is LGHDT and CDR2 is YNNKEL (reference sequence). CDR3 sequence (DNA): TGTGCCAGCAGCCAATGGCGACTAGCGGGAGAGATAACAGATACGCAGTATTTT. This translates into CASSQWRLAGEITDTQYF.

This clonotype was seen a few times. This sequence joins TRBV5-6 and TRBJ2-3; 9 nucleotides match TRBD2. Germline loops: CDR1 SGHDT, CDR2 YYEEEE. CDR3 length equals 17 residues. V dropped 3 bases and J dropped 2; count of bases not matched to a gene: 10. The CDR3 coding sequence is TGTGCCAGCAGCTGGGGTCCGGGACTAGCCATCACAGATACGCAGTATTTT. This codes for CASSWGPGLAITDTQYF.

This clonotype was seen only a few times. V is TRBV27 and J is TRBJ1-1, with 8 bases that match TRBD1. Germline-derived CDR1 and CDR2 are MNHEY and SMNVEV (reference sequence). After removal of 5 bases from V and 4 bases from J, the junction contained 12 bases not matched to a gene. The CDR3 length is 16 residues. Written as DNA, the CDR3 is TGTGCCAGCAGTCCCAGGACAGGGACTGGATTCACTGAAGCTTTCTTT. It encodes CASSPRTGTGFTEAFF.

This clonotype was detected a few times. This chain joins TRBV11-2 and TRBJ2-3, with D uncertain. Trimming cost V 2 bases and J 0 bases, with 9 bases left between them. The germline CDR1 and CDR2 sequences are SGHAT and FQNNGV. CDR3 length: 15 residues. The CDR3 DNA follows: TGTGCCAGCAGCTTATTTTCCGGGAGCACAGATACGCAGTATTTT. Its translation: CASSLFSGSTDTQYF.

As to this clonotype: The conserved final phenylalanine or tryptophan is absent from the CDR3, which likely points to a read error. The limits of the CDR3 on the DNA are not certain, so only TCRdb's listed CDR3 is given. The chain recombines TRBV29-1 with TRBJ2-7; no DNA check was done on the table's D call, TRBD1. The germline V gene encodes CDR1 SQVTM and CDR2 ANQGSEA. The CDR3 contains 12 residues when both ends are counted. The CDR3 region is CSVENPGQGRYI.

This clonotype was seen a few times. The CDR3 coding sequence is TGCGCCAGCAGCACCGGACAGGATCCAGGGGAGACCCAGTACTTC. Translating gives CASSTGQDPGETQYF. The J gene is TRBJ2-5, the V gene TRBV5-1; 7 bases align to TRBD1. The germline gives CDR1 SGHRS, CDR2 YFSETQ. The V gene end was trimmed by 4 bases and the J gene end by 5 bases; junction bases not matched to a gene: 11. CDR3 length: 15 amino acids.

J is TRBJ2-2 and V is TRBV7-8; 8 bases fit TRBD2. Germline-derived CDR1 and CDR2 are SGHVS and FQNEAQ. This CDR3 has 15 amino acids. V lost 5 bases to trimming and J lost 7 bases; unmatched junction nucleotides: 9. The CDR3 region has the DNA TGTGCCAGCAGCCCCAAGCGGGAGAGGGGCGGGGAGCTGTTTTTT. Protein product: CASSPKRERGGELFF.

This clonotype occurred once. The conserved phenylalanine or tryptophan is not found at the CDR3 terminus, so this likely reflects a read error. CDR3 protein: CASRGHSTPNGYTL. CDR3 DNA sequence: TGTGCCAGCAGGGGTCACAGTACCCCTAATGGCTACACCTTG. The V call is TRBV2, the J call TRBJ1-2; D gene uncertain. V lost 6 bases and J 6 bases, leaving 17 bases between the germline ends. The CDR3 has 14 residues. Germline V gene data show CDR1 as SNHLY and CDR2 as FYNNEI.

This clonotype was seen only a few times. The gene calls are TRBV6-1 and TRBJ1-6; 8 bases agree with TRBD1. Germline-derived CDR1 and CDR2 are MNHNS and SASEGT. The CDR3 sequence is 14 residues long. Trimming took 6 bases from V and 6 from J; bases not matched to a gene: 4. CDR3 in DNA: TGTGCCAGCAGCGACAGGGGAGGTAATTCACCCCTCCACTTT. This sequence encodes CASSDRGGNSPLHF.

This clonotype was counted a few times. The CDR3 loop is CAISRTSERYTDTQYF. CDR3 sequence (DNA): TGTGCCATCAGCAGGACTAGCGAGCGATACACAGATACGCAGTATTTT. The rearrangement links TRBV10-3 to TRBJ2-3; 9 bases are shared with TRBD2. Trimming took 6 bases from V and 2 from J; bases not matched to a gene: 9. Per germline, CDR1 ENHRY and CDR2 SYGVKD. CDR3 length: 16 residues.

This clonotype was detected only a few times. This rearrangement joins TRBV7-3 to TRBJ2-2; no firm D call. CDR3 length: 16 residues. Germline V gene data show CDR1 as SGHTA and CDR2 as FQGTGA. V lost 1 base, J lost 0 bases, and 9 bases lay in between. The CDR3 loop reads CASSLRVGTNTGELFF. DNA of the CDR3: TGTGCCAGCAGCTTAAGGGTAGGGACGAACACCGGGGAGCTGTTTTTT.

The J gene is TRBJ2-2, the V gene TRBV7-2; 10 bases agree with TRBD2. Germline lookup yields CDR1 SGHTA and CDR2 FQGNSA. This CDR3 contains 17 residues. V lost 3 bases to trimming and J lost 7 bases; unmatched junction nucleotides: 11. The DNA of the CDR3 is TGTGCCAGCAGCTTGCGAGTTGAGCGGGAGGGTGTCGGGGAGCTGTTTTTT. It codes for CASSLRVEREGVGELFF.

This clonotype has a handful of counts. This chain joins TRBV5-1 and TRBJ2-1, with TRBD2 matching over 7 bases. CDR1 and CDR2 from the germline V gene are SGHRS and YFSETQ. The CDR3 is 19 residues long. Germline trimming cut 1 base from V and 1 base from J; bases unmatched to any gene: 14. The CDR3: CASSLPGVPSGPSYNEQFF. DNA for the CDR3: TGCGCCAGCAGCTTGCCGGGTGTACCTAGCGGCCCGTCCTACAATGAGCAGTTCTTC.

This clonotype was found a few times. The rearrangement uses TRBV6-1 and TRBJ2-1; tentative D call: TRBD1 (5 bases). Germline V gene lookup returns CDR1 MNHNS and CDR2 SASEGT. CDR3 length: 12 residues. Trimming stripped 3 bases from V and 8 bases from J, with 8 bases between. CDR3 in amino acids: CASSDQGHEQFF. The CDR3 DNA follows: TGTGCCAGCAGTGACCAGGGTCATGAGCAGTTCTTC.

The rearrangement links TRBV27 to TRBJ2-1, with 7 bases matching TRBD1. With V trimmed by 7 bases and J by 10 bases, 25 bases remained unmatched. The V gene's germline CDR1 is MNHEY and CDR2 SMNVEV (reference sequence). The CDR3 covers 18 residues. As DNA, the CDR3 is TGTGCCAGCACACACAGGTCGCTCTTTGACAGGGCGGCGGAAGAGCAGTTCTTC. This gives the protein CASTHRSLFDRAAEEQFF.